This record looks at one TCR beta chain sequence and its context. Its antigen is not known. The V and J ends lost 0 bases and 6 bases respectively, with 12 bases between them. The germline CDR1 and CDR2 sequences are MGHRA and YSYEKL. CDR3 size: 15 residues. Method: immunoSEQ multiplex PCR; TCRdb's copy keeps in-frame clones and lacks some. The sample shows 2,500,000 or so clones, approximately 93% of them seen only once. The sample is drawn from a study of shared clonotypes between healthy human individuals. Study details: Sampling drew on donors who were two women and a few men aged 18 to 49.

Overall study findings and caveats: Genetic and exposure-history diversity was limited by the small donor number. A handful of donors held about 5% of naive CD4 clonotypes in common.

V and J are TRBV4-1 and TRBJ1-5; no clear D gene. The TCR was taken from a man between 18 and 29 years old in good health. Some clones in this sample may be carry-over from other donors' samples. The sample consisted of naive CD4+ T cells from PBMCs. Indicated subset: CD45RA+ positively selected. CDR3 DNA: TGCGCCAGCAGCCAAGATACTAGATGGGGTCAGCCCCAGCATTTT. It specifies CASSQDTRWGQPQHF.